The 14 T cell receptor beta chains listed next were all sequenced from one sample in a study of cytomegalovirus exposure and HLA in healthy donors. Primers included in the PCR were 60 Vbeta and 13 Jbeta primers. Method: immunoSEQ multiplex PCR; TCRdb's copy keeps in-frame clones and lacks some. The sample has about 160,000 clones, more than 65% seen once. Sequenced material: PBMCs. The receptors come from a man aged 18 to 29 in good health and CMV-seropositive.

V and J are TRBV4-1 and TRBJ2-4, with a tentative D call TRBD1 (5 bases). The CDR3 has 17 residues. Germline V gene sequence: CDR1 MGHRA, CDR2 YSYEKL. The V end lost 4 bases, the J end lost 2 bases, and 18 bases lay between the germline ends. The CDR3 sequence is CASSPETVRPTKNIQYF. Here the CDR3 DNA reads TGCGCCAGCAGCCCCGAGACAGTCCGGCCCACCAAAAACATTCAGTACTTC.

This rearrangement joins TRBV11-2 to TRBJ1-2, with D maybe TRBD1 (5 bases). Germline CDR1 reads SGHAT; CDR2 reads FQNNGV. The CDR3 extends over 12 amino acids. The V gene lost 0 bases and the J gene lost 7 bases, with 6 bases spanning the gap. DNA of the CDR3: TGTGCCAGCAGCTTAGACAGGGTTGGCTACACCTTC. This gives the protein CASSLDRVGYTF. Supplemented by reference TRBV11-2 and TRBJ1-2, the full variable domain reads EAGVAQSPRYKIIEKRQSVAFWCNPISGHATLYWYQQILGQGPKLLIQFQNNGVVDDSQLPKDRFSAERLKGVDSTLKIQPAKLEDSAVYLCASSLDRVGYTFGSGTRLTVV.

The rearrangement uses TRBV28 and TRBJ2-1; 15 bases match TRBD2. CDR3 length: 21 amino acids. The germline CDR1 and CDR2 sequences are MDHEN and SYDVKM. J gave up 5 bases and V 5 bases, and 19 bases lay outside the gene matches. The CDR3 protein is CASSNSLGLAGGPKSDNEQFF. The CDR3 DNA sequence: TGTGCCAGCAGTAATTCTTTGGGACTAGCGGGAGGTCCCAAGTCCGACAATGAGCAGTTCTTC.

The chain is built from TRBV15 and TRBJ1-5, with D unresolved. V lost 1 base and J lost 9, with 13 bases in between. The CDR3 extends over 14 amino acids. CDR1 is LNHNV, CDR2 YYDKDF, per germline (reference sequence). The CDR3 here is CATSRGASGGPQHF. The CDR3 DNA follows: TGTGCCACCAGCAGAGGTGCTAGCGGAGGGCCCCAGCATTTT. Supplemented by reference TRBV15 and TRBJ1-5, the full variable domain reads DAMVIQNPRYQVTQFGKPVTLSCSQTLNHNVMYWYQQKSSQAPKLLFHYYDKDFNNEADTPDNFQSRRPNTSFCFLDIRSPGLGDTAMYLCATSRGASGGPQHFGDGTRLSIL.

Only one count was recorded for this clone. The CDR3 nucleotides read TGCGCCAGCAGCTTTATTGCAGGGAATGAAAAACTGTTTTTT. It codes for CASSFIAGNEKLFF. The chain joins TRBV5-1 to TRBJ1-4; perhaps TRBD1 as D (5 bases). Germline assignment: CDR1 SGHRS and CDR2 YFSETQ. The V end lost 2 bases, the J end lost 5 bases, and 10 bases lay between the germline ends. CDR3 length: 14 amino acids.

This chain uses TRBV5-4 with TRBJ2-7; tentatively, D is TRBD2 (6 bases). V lost 2 bases and J 0 bases, leaving 9 bases between the germline ends. This CDR3 has 14 amino acids. CDR1 and CDR2 (germline): SGHNT, YYREEE (reference sequence). The DNA of the CDR3 is TGTGCCAGCAGCTTTGGAGGGGACTCCTACGAGCAGTACTTC. Translating it yields CASSFGGDSYEQYF.

CDR3 DNA: TGTGCCAGCAGCGCGGAGGGACAGCCCGCAACCTATGGCTACACCTTC. As protein: CASSAEGQPATYGYTF. The V gene is TRBV6-4, the J gene TRBJ1-2; 7 bases fit TRBD1. CDR3 length equals 16 residues. J lost 4 bases, V lost 6 bases, and 14 bases had no gene match. CDR1 is MRHNA, CDR2 SNTAGT, per germline.

The chain employs TRBV11-2 and TRBJ2-3; D may be TRBD2 (7 bases). V was trimmed by 1 base and J by 6 bases, leaving 14 bases between them. This CDR3 is built from 15 residues. Germline CDR1 SGHAT, CDR2 FQNNGV. CDR3 sequence (DNA): TGTGCCAGCAGCTTAGTAGTGGGGGGGCTTGATACGCAGTATTTT. It codes for CASSLVVGGLDTQYF.

This clone was seen more than once but under ten times. The chain carries TRBV7-2 and TRBJ2-7, with TRBD2 matching over 12 bases. The CDR3 is 14 amino acids. V shed 6 bases, J shed 7 bases, and the junction held 7 bases outside the gene matches. Germline CDR1 and CDR2: SGHTA and FQGNSA. CDR3 loop: CASSWTSGTGEQYF. CDR3 nucleotides: TGTGCCAGCAGTTGGACTAGCGGGACGGGAGAGCAGTACTTC.

The chain is built from TRBV29-1 and TRBJ1-1; tentative D call: TRBD1 (5 bases). V was clipped by 3 bases and J by 7 bases, with 18 bases between them. CDR3 size: 14 residues. The germline CDR1 and CDR2 sequences are SQVTM and ANQGSEA. CDR3 DNA: TGCAGCGTTGACCGGGGGGGGTTTCGTGGTGAAGCTTTCTTT. Its translation is CSVDRGGFRGEAFF.

This clone occurred a few times. The chain employs TRBV27 and TRBJ1-2, with D possibly TRBD1 on 5 matching bases. The CDR3 has 13 residues. Germline CDR1 MNHEY, CDR2 SMNVEV (reference sequence). V gave up 2 bases and J gave up 2 bases, with 6 bases separating them. The CDR3 DNA reads TGTGCCAGCAGTTTAGGGGGGAACTATGGCTACACCTTC. Translating gives CASSLGGNYGYTF.

DNA for the CDR3: TGCAGCGTTGTAAGGGCAGGGGAAACTGAAGCTTTCTTT. Protein: CSVVRAGETEAFF. This chain joins TRBV29-1 and TRBJ1-1; possibly TRBD1 for D (6 bases). CDR3 length: 13 amino acids. The V and J ends lost 4 bases and 5 bases respectively, with 14 bases between them. From germline, CDR1 is SQVTM and CDR2 ANQGSEA.

The V call is TRBV19, the J call TRBJ1-5; D remains ambiguous. This CDR3 is 15 amino acids long. CDR1 LNHDA and CDR2 SQIVND come from the germline V gene (reference sequence). The V end lost 4 bases, the J end lost 7 bases, and 17 bases lay between the germline ends. As DNA, the CDR3 is TGTGCCAGTAGTACTCGGACGGGATTCCAGCAGCCCCAGCATTTT. Protein sequence: CASSTRTGFQQPQHF.

The genes are TRBV29-1 and TRBJ2-7; possible D gene TRBD2, 5 bases. The CDR3 extends over 14 amino acids. The germline CDR1 and CDR2 sequences are SQVTM and ANQGSEA. Trimming took 5 bases from V and 3 from J, leaving 17 bases between them. The CDR3 DNA sequence: TGCAGCGTTACCCTAGCAAAGGGAGACTACGAGCAGTACTTC. Its protein product is CSVTLAKGDYEQYF.